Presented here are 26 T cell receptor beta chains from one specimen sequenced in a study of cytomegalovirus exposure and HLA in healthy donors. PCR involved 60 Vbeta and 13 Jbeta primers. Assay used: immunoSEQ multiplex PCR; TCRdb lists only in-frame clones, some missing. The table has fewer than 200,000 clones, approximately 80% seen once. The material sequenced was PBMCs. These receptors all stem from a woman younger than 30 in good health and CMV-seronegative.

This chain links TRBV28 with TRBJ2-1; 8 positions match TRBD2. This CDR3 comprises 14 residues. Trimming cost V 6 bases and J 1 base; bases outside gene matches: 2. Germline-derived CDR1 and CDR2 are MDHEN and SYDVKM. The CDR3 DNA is TGTGCCAGCAGAAGCGGGAGTTCCTACAATGAGCAGTTCTTC. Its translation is CASRSGSSYNEQFF.

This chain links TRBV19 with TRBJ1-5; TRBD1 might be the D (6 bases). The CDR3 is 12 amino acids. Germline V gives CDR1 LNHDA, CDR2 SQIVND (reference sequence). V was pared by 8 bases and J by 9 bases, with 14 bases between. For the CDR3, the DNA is TGTGCCAGTGGGACACTGGCAGGGCCCCAGCATTTT. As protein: CASGTLAGPQHF. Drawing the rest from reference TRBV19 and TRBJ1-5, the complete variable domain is DGGITQSPKYLFRKEGQNVTLSCEQNLNHDAMYWYRQDPGQGLRLIYYSQIVNDFQKGDIAEGYSVSREKKESFPLTVTSAQKNPTAFYLCASGTLAGPQHFGDGTRLSIL.

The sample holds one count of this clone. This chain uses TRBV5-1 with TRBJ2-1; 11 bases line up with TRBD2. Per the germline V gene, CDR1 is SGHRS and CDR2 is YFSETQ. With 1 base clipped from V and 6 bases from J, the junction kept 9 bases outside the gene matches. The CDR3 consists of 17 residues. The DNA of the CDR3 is TGCGCCAGCAGCTTGAAGGGACTAGCGGAGGGGGGCAATGAGCAGTTCTTC. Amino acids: CASSLKGLAEGGNEQFF.

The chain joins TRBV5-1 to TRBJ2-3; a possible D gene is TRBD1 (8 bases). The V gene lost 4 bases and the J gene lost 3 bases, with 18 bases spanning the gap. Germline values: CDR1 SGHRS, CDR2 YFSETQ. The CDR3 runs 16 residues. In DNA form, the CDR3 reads TGCGCCAGCAGCGATAACTACAGGGGGGGGACAGATACGCAGTATTTT. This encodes CASSDNYRGGTDTQYF.

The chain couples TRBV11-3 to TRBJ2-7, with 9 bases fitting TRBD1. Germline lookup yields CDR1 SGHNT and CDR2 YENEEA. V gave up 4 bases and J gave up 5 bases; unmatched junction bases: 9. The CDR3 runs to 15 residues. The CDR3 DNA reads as TGTGCCAGCAGCTCCCGTACCGGGACAGGGAACGAGCAGTACTTC. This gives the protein CASSSRTGTGNEQYF. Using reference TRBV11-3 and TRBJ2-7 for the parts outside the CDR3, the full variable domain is EAGVVQSPRYKIIEKKQPVAFWCNPISGHNTLYWYLQNLGQGPELLIRYENEEAVDDSQLPKDRFSAERLKGVDSTLKIQPAELGDSAVYLCASSSRTGTGNEQYFGPGTRLTVT.

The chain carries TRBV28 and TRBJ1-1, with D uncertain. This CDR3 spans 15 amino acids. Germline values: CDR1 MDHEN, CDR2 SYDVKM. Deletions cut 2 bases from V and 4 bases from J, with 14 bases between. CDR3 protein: CASSLMRAGSTEAFF. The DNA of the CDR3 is TGTGCCAGCAGTTTAATGAGGGCAGGAAGCACTGAAGCTTTCTTT.

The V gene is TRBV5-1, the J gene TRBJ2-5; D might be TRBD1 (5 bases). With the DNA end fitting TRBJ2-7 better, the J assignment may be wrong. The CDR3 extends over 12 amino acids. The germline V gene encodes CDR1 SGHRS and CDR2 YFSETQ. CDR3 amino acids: CASSLLGREQYF. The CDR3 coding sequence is TGCGCCAGCAGCTTGCTGGGGCGCGAGCAGTACTTC.

The chain's CDR3 is CASSFGTGASFGPQHF. The CDR3, as DNA: TGTGCCAGCAGCTTCGGGACAGGGGCCTCCTTCGGGCCCCAGCATTTT. The genes are TRBV5-5 and TRBJ1-5, with 10 bases that match TRBD1. The CDR3 is 16 residues long. Germline CDR1 reads SGHKS; CDR2 reads YYEKEE (reference sequence). V trimming: 2 bases; J trimming: 9 bases; junction bases outside the gene matches: 11.

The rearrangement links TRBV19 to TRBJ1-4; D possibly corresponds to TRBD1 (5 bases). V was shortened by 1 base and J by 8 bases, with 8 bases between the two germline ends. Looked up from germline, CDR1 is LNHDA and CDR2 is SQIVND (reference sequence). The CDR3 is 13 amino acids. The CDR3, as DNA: TGTGCCAGTAGTATAGGGGGACTCGAAAAACTGTTTTTT. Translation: CASSIGGLEKLFF.

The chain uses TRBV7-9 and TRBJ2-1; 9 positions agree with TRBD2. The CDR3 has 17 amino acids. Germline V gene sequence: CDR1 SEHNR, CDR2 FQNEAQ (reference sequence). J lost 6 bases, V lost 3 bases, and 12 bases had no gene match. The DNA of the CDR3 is TGTGCCAGCAGCTTTACACTTCTTGGGACTAGCTCCAATGAGCAGTTCTTC. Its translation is CASSFTLLGTSSNEQFF.

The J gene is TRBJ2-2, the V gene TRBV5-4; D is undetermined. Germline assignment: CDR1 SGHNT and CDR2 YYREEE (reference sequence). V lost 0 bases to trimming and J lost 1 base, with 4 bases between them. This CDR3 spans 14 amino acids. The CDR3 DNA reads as TGTGCCAGCAGCTTGGACAGGAACACCGGGGAGCTGTTTTTT. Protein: CASSLDRNTGELFF.

The CDR3 region has the DNA TGTGCCAGCAGTTCGGGACTAGCCATCTACGAGCAGTACTTC. It codes for CASSSGLAIYEQYF. The genes are TRBV27 and TRBJ2-7; TRBD2 matches 9 bases. J was trimmed by 3 bases and V by 4 bases; bases with no gene match: 4. The CDR3 sequence is 14 residues long. Germline loops: CDR1 MNHEY, CDR2 SMNVEV (reference sequence).

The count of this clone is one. CDR3 residues: CASSQIRPGTHAPKNTEAFF. The CDR3 nucleotides are TGTGCCAGCAGTCAGATCCGCCCCGGGACTCACGCGCCGAAGAACACTGAAGCTTTCTTT. The rearrangement uses TRBV2 and TRBJ1-1; maybe TRBD1 (5 bases). CDR1 and CDR2 (germline): SNHLY, FYNNEI. The V gene lost 5 bases and the J gene lost 1 base, with 29 bases spanning the gap. The CDR3 is made up of 20 amino acids. The whole variable domain, filled in from reference TRBV2 and TRBJ1-1, reads EPEVTQTPSHQVTQMGQEVILRCVPISNHLYFYWYRQILGQKVEFLVSFYNNEISEKSEIFDDQFSVERPDGSNFTLKIRSTKLEDSAMYFCASSQIRPGTHAPKNTEAFFGQGTRLTVV.

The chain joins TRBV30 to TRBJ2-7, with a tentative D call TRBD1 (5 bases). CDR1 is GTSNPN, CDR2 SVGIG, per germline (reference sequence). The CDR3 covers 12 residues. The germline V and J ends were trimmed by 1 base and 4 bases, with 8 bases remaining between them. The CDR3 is CAWSEGPYEQYF. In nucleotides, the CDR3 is TGTGCCTGGAGTGAGGGGCCTTACGAGCAGTACTTC.

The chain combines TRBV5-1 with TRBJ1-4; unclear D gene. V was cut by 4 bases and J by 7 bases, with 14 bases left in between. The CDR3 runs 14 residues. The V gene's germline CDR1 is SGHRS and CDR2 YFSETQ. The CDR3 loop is CASSRAGEGEKLFF. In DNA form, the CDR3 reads TGCGCCAGCAGCCGGGCGGGAGAAGGTGAAAAACTGTTTTTT.

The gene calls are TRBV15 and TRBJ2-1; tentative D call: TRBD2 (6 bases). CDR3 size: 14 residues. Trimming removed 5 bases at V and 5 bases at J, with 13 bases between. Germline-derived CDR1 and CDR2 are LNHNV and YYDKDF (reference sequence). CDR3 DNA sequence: TGTGCCACCAGCGAACCCGGGAGCCACAATGAGCAGTTCTTC. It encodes CATSEPGSHNEQFF. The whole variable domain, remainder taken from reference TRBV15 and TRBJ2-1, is DAMVIQNPRYQVTQFGKPVTLSCSQTLNHNVMYWYQQKSSQAPKLLFHYYDKDFNNEADTPDNFQSRRPNTSFCFLDIRSPGLGDTAMYLCATSEPGSHNEQFFGPGTRLTVL.

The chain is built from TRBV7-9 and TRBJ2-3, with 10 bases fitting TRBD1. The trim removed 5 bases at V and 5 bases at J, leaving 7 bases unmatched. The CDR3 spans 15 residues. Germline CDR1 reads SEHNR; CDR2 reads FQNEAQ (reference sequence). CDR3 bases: TGTGCCAGCAGCCTCCGACAGGGGGCTGTAGATACGCAGTATTTT. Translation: CASSLRQGAVDTQYF.

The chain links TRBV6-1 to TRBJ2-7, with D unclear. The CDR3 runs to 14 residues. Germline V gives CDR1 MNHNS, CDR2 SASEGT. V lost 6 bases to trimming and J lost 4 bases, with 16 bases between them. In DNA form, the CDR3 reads TGTGCCAGCAGGAACCAGAAAACCCCTTACGAGCAGTACTTC. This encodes CASRNQKTPYEQYF.

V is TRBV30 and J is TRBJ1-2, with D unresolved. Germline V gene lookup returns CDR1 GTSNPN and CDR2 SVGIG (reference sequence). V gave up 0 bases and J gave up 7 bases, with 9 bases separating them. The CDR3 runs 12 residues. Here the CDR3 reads CAWSVLVFGYTF. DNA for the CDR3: TGTGCCTGGAGTGTACTCGTTTTTGGCTACACCTTC.

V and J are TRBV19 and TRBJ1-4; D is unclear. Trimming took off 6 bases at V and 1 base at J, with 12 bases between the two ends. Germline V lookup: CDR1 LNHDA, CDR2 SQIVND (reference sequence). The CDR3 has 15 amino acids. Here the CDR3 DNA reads TGTGCCAGTAGCCCTGCGGGCGGAACTAATGAAAAACTGTTTTTT. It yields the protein CASSPAGGTNEKLFF.

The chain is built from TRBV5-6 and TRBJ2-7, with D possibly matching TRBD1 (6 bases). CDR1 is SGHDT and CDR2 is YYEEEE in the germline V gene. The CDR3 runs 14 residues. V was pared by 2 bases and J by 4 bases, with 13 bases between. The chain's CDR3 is CASSFAGELYEQYF. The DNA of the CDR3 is TGTGCCAGCAGCTTTGCAGGGGAGTTATACGAGCAGTACTTC.

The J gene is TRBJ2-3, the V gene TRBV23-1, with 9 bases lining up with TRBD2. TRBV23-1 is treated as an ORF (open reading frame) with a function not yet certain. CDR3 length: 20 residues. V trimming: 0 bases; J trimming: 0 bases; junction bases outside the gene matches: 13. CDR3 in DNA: TGCGCCAGCAGTCAATCGGCGGAATTTACTAGCGGGCACAGCACAGATACGCAGTATTTT. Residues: CASSQSAEFTSGHSTDTQYF.

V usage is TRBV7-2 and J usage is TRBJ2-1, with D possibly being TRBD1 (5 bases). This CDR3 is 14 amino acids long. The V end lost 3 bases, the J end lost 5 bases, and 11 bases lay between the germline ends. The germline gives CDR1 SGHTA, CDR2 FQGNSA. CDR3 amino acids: CASSLRTSHNEQFF. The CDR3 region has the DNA TGTGCCAGCAGCTTGCGGACATCACACAATGAGCAGTTCTTC.

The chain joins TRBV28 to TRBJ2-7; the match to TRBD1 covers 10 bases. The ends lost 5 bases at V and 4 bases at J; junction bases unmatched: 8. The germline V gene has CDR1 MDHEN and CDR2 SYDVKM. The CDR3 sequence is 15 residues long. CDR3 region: CASSPMTGGGYEQYF. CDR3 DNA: TGTGCCAGCAGTCCAATGACAGGGGGCGGATACGAGCAGTACTTC.

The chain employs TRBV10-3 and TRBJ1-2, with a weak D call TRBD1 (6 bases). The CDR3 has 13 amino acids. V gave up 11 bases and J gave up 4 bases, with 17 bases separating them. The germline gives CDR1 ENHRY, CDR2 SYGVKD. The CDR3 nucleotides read TGTGCCGCTCGACAGGAGTCGAGCTATGGCTACACCTTC. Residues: CAARQESSYGYTF.

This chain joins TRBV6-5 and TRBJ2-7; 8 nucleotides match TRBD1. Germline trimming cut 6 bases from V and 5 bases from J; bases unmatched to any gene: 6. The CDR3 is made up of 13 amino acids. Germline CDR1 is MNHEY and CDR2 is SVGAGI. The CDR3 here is CASRWTGFHEQYF. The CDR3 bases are TGTGCCAGCAGGTGGACAGGGTTCCACGAGCAGTACTTC.